Following are 24 T cell receptor beta chains from one sample sequenced in a study of identical twins. TCRdb used MiXCR to reprocess the 5' RACE reads, holding one entry per CDR3 protein. The repertoire consists of about 260,000 distinct CDR3 sequences, with around 6.6% occurring once and the leading ten covering approximately 3.6%. This sample also appeared in a second study, on yellow fever vaccine responses in identical twins.

Input material: memory (CD45RO+) T cells sorted from blood. Receptors were obtained from a young woman in good health.

The J gene is TRBJ1-2, the V gene TRBV29-1; 7 nucleotides align to TRBD1. Trimming removed 8 bases from V and 3 bases from J; junction bases left unmatched: 12. The germline V gene encodes CDR1 SQVTM and CDR2 ANQGSEA. The CDR3 is made up of 14 amino acids. Here the CDR3 DNA reads TGCAGCTTTTGGGGAGCTACAGGGGACTATGGCTACACCTTC. It encodes CSFWGATGDYGYTF.

The chain combines TRBV11-2 with TRBJ1-1; D is unresolved. V shed 0 bases and J shed 1 base, with 6 bases lying between them. The CDR3 is 14 amino acids. Per germline, CDR1 SGHAT and CDR2 FQNNGV. The CDR3: CASSLEFPNTEAFF. The CDR3 DNA reads as TGTGCCAGCAGCTTAGAGTTCCCGAACACTGAAGCTTTCTTT. The complete variable domain, with remaining parts taken from reference TRBV11-2 and TRBJ1-1, reads EAGVAQSPRYKIIEKRQSVAFWCNPISGHATLYWYQQILGQGPKLLIQFQNNGVVDDSQLPKDRFSAERLKGVDSTLKIQPAKLEDSAVYLCASSLEFPNTEAFFGQGTRLTVV.

The table lists this clonotype with many counts. The chain carries TRBV7-2 and TRBJ2-3; D is possibly TRBD1 (5 bases). V shed 1 base and J shed 2 bases, with 13 bases lying between them. The length of the CDR3 is 16 residues. Germline assignment: CDR1 SGHTA and CDR2 FQGNSA. CDR3 DNA: TGTGCCAGCAGCTTAGGTGGACACCGAAACACAGATACGCAGTATTTT. It translates to CASSLGGHRNTDTQYF.

This clonotype was seen many times. The V gene is TRBV20-1, the J gene TRBJ2-1; 11 nucleotides align to TRBD2. V was pared by 3 bases and J by 6 bases, with 4 bases of the junction left unmatched. Germline loops: CDR1 DFQATT, CDR2 SNEGSKA (reference sequence). The CDR3 spans 14 residues. As DNA, the CDR3 is TGCAGTGCTAGTAGTACTAGCGGGAGCAATGAGCAGTTCTTC. Translated: CSASSTSGSNEQFF.

The chain links TRBV10-3 to TRBJ2-1, with 16 positions matching TRBD2. Germline V gene data show CDR1 as ENHRY and CDR2 as SYGVKD. Trimming cost V 10 bases and J 3 bases; bases outside gene matches: 15. The CDR3 loop spans 19 amino acids. In nucleotides, the CDR3 is TGTGCCACTGCCGGGACTAGCGGGGGGGCCCCAAATTTCTACAATGAGCAGTTCTTC. Encoded protein: CATAGTSGGAPNFYNEQFF.

This clonotype was observed many times. The J gene is TRBJ2-1, the V gene TRBV7-2; possible D gene TRBD1, 5 bases. The CDR3 loop spans 15 amino acids. V lost 1 base and J lost 2, with 9 bases in between. Germline V gives CDR1 SGHTA, CDR2 FQGNSA. The CDR3: CASSLGPTAYNEQFF. The CDR3 DNA follows: TGTGCCAGCAGCTTAGGCCCGACAGCCTACAATGAGCAGTTCTTC.

In its sample, this clonotype was seen many times. This chain links TRBV28 with TRBJ2-7; D gene ambiguous. Germline V gene data show CDR1 as MDHEN and CDR2 as SYDVKM. The CDR3 consists of 12 residues. The V end was cut by 3 bases, the J end by 3 bases, with 6 bases between. CDR3 in DNA: TGTGCCAGCAGTTTGGACGGCTACGAGCAGTACTTC. Encoded protein: CASSLDGYEQYF. The full variable domain, rest sourced from reference TRBV28 and TRBJ2-7, is DVKVTQSSRYLVKRTGEKVFLECVQDMDHENMFWYRQDPGLGLRLIYFSYDVKMKEKGDIPEGYSVSREKKERFSLILESASTNQTSMYLCASSLDGYEQYFGPGTRLTVT.

To note about this clonotype: This may stem from a read error, because a much larger clone lies one nucleotide away. This rearrangement joins TRBV6-1 to TRBJ1-3; no clear D. The CDR3 consists of 15 residues. Germline values: CDR1 MNHNS, CDR2 SASEGT. CDR3 nucleotides: TGTGCCAGCAGGGAAGCAGGTCATGCTGTAAACACCATATATTTT. Its translation: CASREAGHAVNTIYF.

There are a few counts of this clonotype. The chain combines TRBV10-3 with TRBJ2-7, with 9 bases fitting TRBD1. J lost 7 bases, V lost 10 bases, and 8 bases had no gene match. Germline loops: CDR1 ENHRY, CDR2 SYGVKD. The CDR3 runs 12 residues. The CDR3 region is CATRDRASEQYF. The CDR3 nucleotides are TGTGCCACGCGGGACAGGGCGAGTGAGCAGTACTTC.

A remark on this clonotype: This may be a read error, as it is one base from a much larger clone. This chain links TRBV24-1 with TRBJ2-1; the D gene is possibly TRBD2 (5 bases). CDR3 length equals 14 residues. From germline, CDR1 is KGHDR and CDR2 SFDVKD. The V gene lost 9 bases and the J gene lost 4 bases, with 15 bases spanning the gap. CDR3 sequence reads: CATSLSGTYNEQFF. The CDR3 DNA reads TGTGCCACCTCCCTTTCGGGAACTTACAATGAGCAGTTCTTC.

This clonotype has just a few counts. The rearrangement links TRBV7-7 to TRBJ2-3; D may be TRBD2 (5 bases). Trimming removed 4 bases from V and 4 bases from J, with 9 bases in between. This CDR3 is 13 amino acids long. From germline, CDR1 is SSHAT and CDR2 FNYEAQ (reference sequence). This CDR3 is CASSSMEADTQYF. CDR3 DNA: TGTGCCAGCAGCTCCATGGAGGCAGATACGCAGTATTTT.

This clonotype was observed a handful of times. The gene calls are TRBV7-2 and TRBJ2-5; TRBD2 aligns across 11 bases. The trim removed 2 bases at V and 4 bases at J, leaving 3 bases unmatched. CDR1 is SGHTA, CDR2 FQGNSA, per germline. The CDR3 loop spans 15 amino acids. The CDR3: CASSLSLAGGETQYF. The CDR3 coding sequence is TGTGCCAGCAGCTTAAGCCTAGCGGGAGGAGAGACCCAGTACTTC.

This clonotype was recorded many times. The rearrangement uses TRBV5-1 and TRBJ1-1; the D is unclear. Per the germline V gene, CDR1 is SGHRS and CDR2 is YFSETQ. V gave up 2 bases and J gave up 4 bases, with 15 bases separating them. CDR3 length equals 15 residues. CDR3: CASSFADFSGTEAFF. CDR3 in DNA: TGCGCCAGCAGCTTTGCAGACTTTTCTGGCACTGAAGCTTTCTTT.

The table lists this clonotype with many counts. The V and J genes are TRBV4-1 and TRBJ2-7; 8 nucleotides align to TRBD2. The CDR3 has 16 amino acids. Germline CDR1 MGHRA, CDR2 YSYEKL. V lost 1 base and J lost 2; bases outside the gene matches: 7. CDR3 DNA: TGCGCCAGCAGCCAAGTATCTTCAGCGGGAGCCTACGAGCAGTACTTC. Translation: CASSQVSSAGAYEQYF.

This clonotype was observed a few times. The chain carries TRBV5-1 and TRBJ2-5; the match to TRBD2 covers 9 bases. The CDR3 covers 16 residues. After removal of 4 bases from V and 5 bases from J, the junction contained 12 bases not matched to a gene. In germline, CDR1 is SGHRS, CDR2 YFSETQ. The CDR3 region has the DNA TGCGCCAGCAGCGGGGGAGCGGGAGGTTTCGTGGAGACCCAGTACTTC. Translation: CASSGGAGGFVETQYF.

This clonotype was recorded many times. The genes are TRBV10-1 and TRBJ1-1; D is uncertain. Per the germline V gene, CDR1 is WNHNN and CDR2 is SYGVQD (reference sequence). V lost 6 bases and J 1 base, leaving 21 bases between the germline ends. CDR3 length: 17 amino acids. The CDR3 DNA follows: TGCGCCAGCAGCAAAACACCCGTCGTGACCCCGAACACTGAAGCTTTCTTT. Translation: CASSKTPVVTPNTEAFF.

There are many counts of this clonotype. The rearrangement uses TRBV27 and TRBJ2-1; 14 nucleotides line up with TRBD2. Germline V gene sequence: CDR1 MNHEY, CDR2 SMNVEV (reference sequence). The CDR3 has 17 amino acids. J lost 5 bases, V lost 5 bases, and 8 bases had no gene match. In DNA form, the CDR3 reads TGTGCCAGCAGTCCGGGGACTAGCGGGAGTCCAGACAATGAGCAGTTCTTC. It encodes CASSPGTSGSPDNEQFF.

This clonotype came up a few times. J is TRBJ2-7 and V is TRBV20-1; 8 bases align to TRBD2. V lost 2 bases, J lost 1 base, and 7 bases stayed unmatched. The germline V gene encodes CDR1 DFQATT and CDR2 SNEGSKA (reference sequence). This CDR3 is 15 amino acids long. CDR3 bases: TGCAGTGCTAGAAATGCGGGGGGCTGGTCCTACGAGCAGTACGTC. This encodes CSARNAGGWSYEQYV.

This clonotype was seen ten or more times. The rearrangement joins TRBV10-3 to TRBJ1-5; no clear D. This CDR3 region has 14 residues. Trimming removed 5 bases at V and 3 bases at J, with 11 bases between. Germline V gives CDR1 ENHRY, CDR2 SYGVKD. The CDR3, as DNA: TGTGCCATCAGTCCCGGCGGGGACAATCAGCCCCAGCATTTT. It codes for CAISPGGDNQPQHF.

This clonotype came up many times. This rearrangement joins TRBV29-1 to TRBJ2-3; TRBD2 matches 11 bases. In germline, CDR1 is SQVTM, CDR2 ANQGSEA. The CDR3 sequence is 21 residues long. The trim removed 7 bases at V and 7 bases at J, leaving 31 bases unmatched. The CDR3 here is CSGSRGQGWFGTSGFLNTQYF. In DNA form, the CDR3 reads TGCAGCGGGAGCCGGGGACAGGGTTGGTTCGGGACTAGCGGTTTTTTAAATACGCAGTATTTT.

Many counts were recorded for this clonotype. The chain uses TRBV7-6 and TRBJ1-1; D is perhaps TRBD1 (5 bases). V lost 1 base, J lost 3 bases, and 12 bases lay in between. This CDR3 is 15 amino acids long. Germline V gene lookup returns CDR1 SGHVS and CDR2 FNYEAQ. This chain's CDR3 is CASSLGAGLHTEAFF. As DNA, the CDR3 is TGTGCCAGCAGCTTAGGTGCAGGGCTCCACACTGAAGCTTTCTTT. The entire variable domain, with the rest obtained from reference TRBV7-6 and TRBJ1-1, is as follows: GAGVSQSPRYKVTKRGQDVALRCDPISGHVSLYWYRQALGQGPEFLTYFNYEAQQDKSGLPNDRFSAERPEGSISTLTIQRTEQRDSAMYRCASSLGAGLHTEAFFGQGTRLTVV.

This sequence joins TRBV11-1 and TRBJ2-1; 9 bases are shared with TRBD2. The germline V gene encodes CDR1 SGHAT and CDR2 FQDESV (reference sequence). The CDR3 length is 18 residues. V trimming: 2 bases; J trimming: 0 bases; junction bases outside the gene matches: 8. CDR3 in DNA: TGTGCCAGCAGCTTAACCCGACTAGCGGAGAGCTCCTACAATGAGCAGTTCTTC. Its protein product is CASSLTRLAESSYNEQFF.

The chain's CDR3 is CASSFGRNQETQYF. DNA for the CDR3: TGTGCCAGCAGCTTCGGTCGGAACCAAGAGACCCAGTACTTC. This rearrangement joins TRBV5-5 to TRBJ2-5; D remains ambiguous. The ends were cut back, 2 bases at V and 0 bases at J, with 8 bases in the middle. CDR3 length: 14 amino acids. CDR1 and CDR2 (germline): SGHKS, YYEKEE (reference sequence).

The chain has TRBV29-1 and TRBJ2-7, with unresolved D. The CDR3 runs to 11 residues. Trimming took 4 bases from V and 3 from J, leaving 7 bases between them. The V gene's germline CDR1 is SQVTM and CDR2 ANQGSEA. The CDR3 DNA reads TGCAGCGTTGGATCGGGCTACGAGCAGTACTTC. It translates to CSVGSGYEQYF.